The rows below give T cell receptor beta chains drawn from one sample of a study of cytomegalovirus exposure and HLA in healthy donors. Using immunoSEQ multiplex PCR, the repertoire was profiled, and TCRdb retains in-frame clones only, with some absent. The table has 60,000 to 70,000 clones, roughly 69% seen once; the top ten hold around 3.1%. Sequenced input: PBMCs. The receptors were gathered from a woman in her fifties or sixties in good health and CMV-seronegative. CDR3s include the opening cysteine and the closing phenylalanine or tryptophan. The D gene is left open where the match is weak. Part of the rows lack a size; the others show once, few, many or a class for expanded clones.

abundance: .; d_gene: TRBD1; v_gene: TRBV13; j_gene: TRBJ1-2; CDR3nt: TGTGCCAGCAGCTCCTCGCTAGAGACAGGGCGGAAAGGCTACACCTTC; CDR3aa: CASSSSLETGRKGYTF
abundance: few; d_gene: .; v_gene: TRBV13; j_gene: TRBJ1-2; CDR3nt: TGTGCCAGCAGCTTATGGGCCTTCAACATGGGCTACACCTTC; CDR3aa: CASSLWAFNMGYTF
abundance: .; d_gene: TRBD1; v_gene: TRBV5-1; j_gene: TRBJ1-1; CDR3nt: TGCGCCAGCAGCCCGGGACAGTGGGGCACTGAAGCTTTCTTT; CDR3aa: CASSPGQWGTEAFF
abundance: .; d_gene: .; v_gene: TRBV30; j_gene: TRBJ2-7; CDR3nt: TGTGCCTGGAGCCGTTTTCGCGAGCAGTACTTC; CDR3aa: CAWSRFREQYF
abundance: .; d_gene: .; v_gene: TRBV2; j_gene: TRBJ1-2; CDR3nt: TGTGCCAGCAACCCCAGGGGACGGGACTATGGCTACACCTTC; CDR3aa: CASNPRGRDYGYTF
abundance: .; d_gene: .; v_gene: TRBV2; j_gene: TRBJ1-5; CDR3nt: TGTGCCAGCAGTGTGCAGGGCCGAGGCAATCAGCCCCAGCATTTT; CDR3aa: CASSVQGRGNQPQHF
abundance: few; d_gene: .; v_gene: TRBV5-1; j_gene: TRBJ1-4; CDR3nt: TGCGCCAGCAGCTTGGAGGCGGGAAAACTGTTTTTT; CDR3aa: CASSLEAGKLFF
abundance: .; d_gene: .; v_gene: TRBV30; j_gene: TRBJ1-4; CDR3nt: TGTGCCTGGAGAGGTTCAGGTGAAAAACTGTTTTTT; CDR3aa: CAWRGSGEKLFF
abundance: .; d_gene: .; v_gene: TRBV28; j_gene: TRBJ1-1; CDR3nt: TGTGCCAGCAGTTTCGGACAGAATGAAGCTTTCTTT; CDR3aa: CASSFGQNEAFF
abundance: .; d_gene: TRBD2; v_gene: TRBV4-3; j_gene: TRBJ2-3; CDR3nt: TGCGCCAGCAGCCAAAGGGGACTAGCGGCCGGAGATACGCAGTATTTT; CDR3aa: CASSQRGLAAGDTQYF
abundance: .; d_gene: TRBD2; v_gene: TRBV11-3; j_gene: TRBJ2-1; CDR3nt: TGTGCCAGCAGCTCCTCTAGCGGGAGGCTGAATGAGCAGTTCTTC; CDR3aa: CASSSSSGRLNEQFF
abundance: .; d_gene: TRBD1; v_gene: TRBV19; j_gene: TRBJ1-2; CDR3nt: TGTGCCAGTAGTCCCGACAGGGGAGGCGGCTACACCTTC; CDR3aa: CASSPDRGGGYTF
abundance: few; d_gene: .; v_gene: TRBV19; j_gene: TRBJ2-4; CDR3nt: TGTGCCACCCAGGTCTCGGAGGCAAACATTCAGTACTTC; CDR3aa: CATQVSEANIQYF
abundance: .; d_gene: .; v_gene: TRBV18; j_gene: TRBJ1-1; CDR3nt: TGTGCCACCGCTACCGAATACGAAGCTTTCTTT; CDR3aa: CATATEYEAFF
abundance: .; d_gene: .; v_gene: TRBV2; j_gene: TRBJ1-1; CDR3nt: TGTGCCAGCAGTGATCGAGAGAACACTGAAGCTTTCTTT; CDR3aa: CASSDRENTEAFF
abundance: .; d_gene: .; v_gene: TRBV5-1; j_gene: TRBJ1-2; CDR3nt: TGCGCCAGCAGCCAACAGACAGGAACCTATGGCTACACCTTC; CDR3aa: CASSQQTGTYGYTF
abundance: .; d_gene: TRBD2; v_gene: TRBV27; j_gene: TRBJ2-1; CDR3nt: TGTGCCAGCAGTCCAAGACCGGGGGGTGAGCAGTTCTTC; CDR3aa: CASSPRPGGEQFF
abundance: .; d_gene: TRBD2; v_gene: TRBV10-3; j_gene: TRBJ2-1; CDR3nt: TGTGCCACCAACGGACTAGCGGGAATAGGAGAGGAGTTCTTC; CDR3aa: CATNGLAGIGEEFF
abundance: .; d_gene: TRBD2; v_gene: TRBV7-8; j_gene: TRBJ2-7; CDR3nt: TGTGCCAGCAGCTTAGGTGGAGGGACTAGTATCTCCTACGAGCAGTACTTC; CDR3aa: CASSLGGGTSISYEQYF
abundance: .; d_gene: .; v_gene: TRBV5-1; j_gene: TRBJ1-1; CDR3nt: TGCGCCAGCAGCGGGGAGGTCCCGACTGAAGCTTTCTTT; CDR3aa: CASSGEVPTEAFF
abundance: few; d_gene: TRBD2; v_gene: TRBV19; j_gene: TRBJ2-7; CDR3nt: TGTGCCAGTAAGCGGGGCTCCGGGGGTTCCTACGAGCAGTACTTC; CDR3aa: CASKRGSGGSYEQYF
abundance: .; d_gene: .; v_gene: TRBV29-1; j_gene: TRBJ1-3; CDR3nt: TGCAGCGTTGCGGACAACTTTGCTGGAAACACCATATATTTT; CDR3aa: CSVADNFAGNTIYF
abundance: .; d_gene: .; v_gene: TRBV4-1; j_gene: TRBJ2-7; CDR3nt: TGCGCCAGCAGCGCCAGGGTACAGGGCTCCTACGAGCAGTACTTC; CDR3aa: CASSARVQGSYEQYF
abundance: .; d_gene: TRBD2; v_gene: TRBV4-2; j_gene: TRBJ2-3; CDR3nt: TGTGCCAGCAGCCAAGTACCTAGCGGGACAACAGATACGCAGTACTTT; CDR3aa: CASSQVPSGTTDTQYF
abundance: .; d_gene: .; v_gene: TRBV2; j_gene: TRBJ2-2; CDR3nt: TGTGCCAGCAGTGAGTGGGGGGGGGCGGAGACCGGGGAGCTGTTTTTT; CDR3aa: CASSEWGGAETGELFF
abundance: .; d_gene: TRBD2; v_gene: TRBV28; j_gene: TRBJ2-7; CDR3nt: TGTGCCAGCAGTCCCTTTCGACTAGCGGGAGCCTACGAGCAGTACTTC; CDR3aa: CASSPFRLAGAYEQYF
abundance: few; d_gene: .; v_gene: TRBV30; j_gene: TRBJ2-1; CDR3nt: TGTGCCTGGAGTGTGTTACGTAGTGGTTCCTACAATGAGCAGTTCTTC; CDR3aa: CAWSVLRSGSYNEQFF
abundance: .; d_gene: .; v_gene: TRBV28; j_gene: TRBJ1-5; CDR3nt: TGTGCCAGCAGTTTGGGGGGGGCTCAGCCCCAGCATTTT; CDR3aa: CASSLGGAQPQHF
abundance: once; d_gene: .; v_gene: TRBV6-5; j_gene: TRBJ1-2; CDR3nt: TGTGCCAGCAGTCCACAGGTGAACTATGGCTACACCTTC; CDR3aa: CASSPQVNYGYTF
abundance: .; d_gene: .; v_gene: TRBV4-3; j_gene: TRBJ2-1; CDR3nt: TGCGCCAGCAGCCAAGCCTTGTCGTACGGGAACAATGAGCAGTTCTTC; CDR3aa: CASSQALSYGNNEQFF
abundance: .; d_gene: .; v_gene: TRBV27; j_gene: TRBJ1-1; CDR3nt: TGTGCCAGCACCAATAGGGGGACTGAAGCTTTCTTT; CDR3aa: CASTNRGTEAFF
abundance: .; d_gene: .; v_gene: TRBV19; j_gene: TRBJ2-7; CDR3nt: TGTGCCAGCGGACCGGAGGGTGGGGGGCAGTACTTC; CDR3aa: CASGPEGGGQYF
abundance: few; d_gene: .; v_gene: TRBV5-1; j_gene: TRBJ1-1; CDR3nt: TGCGCCAGCAGCTTGTTGTCCGGAGCGAACACTGAAGCTTTCTTT; CDR3aa: CASSLLSGANTEAFF
abundance: .; d_gene: TRBD1; v_gene: TRBV10-1; j_gene: TRBJ1-5; CDR3nt: TGCGCCAAACCGGACAGGGATCAGCCCCAGCATTTT; CDR3aa: CAKPDRDQPQHF
abundance: few; d_gene: .; v_gene: TRBV7-3; j_gene: TRBJ2-7; CDR3nt: TGTGCCAGCAGCTTGTACCCTAGCTCCTACGAGCAGTACTTC; CDR3aa: CASSLYPSSYEQYF
abundance: medium-sized; d_gene: .; v_gene: TRBV4-3; j_gene: TRBJ2-1; CDR3nt: TGCGCCAGCAGCCTGAGGAGGGCTATCAATGAGCAGTTCTTC; CDR3aa: CASSLRRAINEQFF
abundance: .; d_gene: .; v_gene: TRBV6-4; j_gene: TRBJ2-7; CDR3nt: TGTGCCAGCAGTGACTCGGGGGGTCAGTACTTC; CDR3aa: CASSDSGGQYF
abundance: .; d_gene: .; v_gene: TRBV6-5; j_gene: TRBJ2-5; CDR3nt: TGTGCCAGCAGTTACGTCGGGCAGGGCGGGACCCAGTACTTC; CDR3aa: CASSYVGQGGTQYF
abundance: .; d_gene: .; v_gene: TRBV10-3; j_gene: TRBJ2-2; CDR3nt: TGTGCCATCAGTGACTGGGAGGTAGGCACCGGGGAGCTGTTTTTT; CDR3aa: CAISDWEVGTGELFF
abundance: .; d_gene: .; v_gene: TRBV5-1; j_gene: TRBJ2-5; CDR3nt: TGCGCCAGCAGCTTGGAGGGGTACGAGACCCAGTACTTC; CDR3aa: CASSLEGYETQYF
abundance: once; d_gene: TRBD1; v_gene: TRBV5-1; j_gene: TRBJ2-2; CDR3nt: TGCGCCAGCAGCTTGGAGGGGGCCACCGGGGAGCTGTTTTTT; CDR3aa: CASSLEGATGELFF
abundance: few; d_gene: TRBD1; v_gene: TRBV5-8; j_gene: TRBJ1-2; CDR3nt: TGTGCCAGCAGCCTAAGACAGGGCTCTCACTATGGCTACACCTTC; CDR3aa: CASSLRQGSHYGYTF
abundance: .; d_gene: .; v_gene: TRBV29-1; j_gene: TRBJ2-1; CDR3nt: TGCAGCGTTGAAGAGTCAGGTCCTGCCTCCTACAATGAGCAGTTCTTC; CDR3aa: CSVEESGPASYNEQFF
abundance: .; d_gene: TRBD2; v_gene: TRBV7-9; j_gene: TRBJ2-7; CDR3nt: TGTGCCAGCAGCTTAGAAGCATTCCGGGGACTACCAAACGAGCAGTACTTC; CDR3aa: CASSLEAFRGLPNEQYF
abundance: once; d_gene: TRBD1; v_gene: TRBV29-1; j_gene: TRBJ2-1; CDR3nt: TGCAGCGTTGGGAACACCGGGACAGGGCCCGGGGTAGAGCAGTTCTTC; CDR3aa: CSVGNTGTGPGVEQFF
abundance: .; d_gene: TRBD2; v_gene: TRBV5-1; j_gene: TRBJ2-3; CDR3nt: TGCGCCAGCACGGGGGGTAGAGATACGCAGTATTTT; CDR3aa: CASTGGRDTQYF
abundance: .; d_gene: TRBD2; v_gene: TRBV18; j_gene: TRBJ2-2; CDR3nt: TGTGCCAGCTCACCGCAGGGACTAGCGTATCCCGGGGAGCTGTTTTTT; CDR3aa: CASSPQGLAYPGELFF
abundance: .; d_gene: .; v_gene: TRBV25-1; j_gene: TRBJ2-2; CDR3nt: TGTGCCAGCAGTGAATATACCAGGAACACCGGGGAGCTGTTTTTT; CDR3aa: CASSEYTRNTGELFF
abundance: .; d_gene: .; v_gene: TRBV30; j_gene: TRBJ2-5; CDR3nt: TGTGCCTGGAGTGCATACCAAGAGACCCAGTACTTC; CDR3aa: CAWSAYQETQYF
abundance: .; d_gene: .; v_gene: TRBV18; j_gene: TRBJ1-5; CDR3nt: TGTGCCAGCTCACAACAGGAAGATCAGCCCCAGCATTTT; CDR3aa: CASSQQEDQPQHF
abundance: .; d_gene: .; v_gene: TRBV2; j_gene: TRBJ2-7; CDR3nt: TGTGCCAGCAGTGGGGGGGTGGGCTACGAGCAGTACTTC; CDR3aa: CASSGGVGYEQYF
abundance: few; d_gene: .; v_gene: TRBV27; j_gene: TRBJ1-5; CDR3nt: TGTGCCAGCAGTTTTGCGGGGGGGAGCAATCAGCCCCAGCATTTT; CDR3aa: CASSFAGGSNQPQHF
abundance: many; d_gene: .; v_gene: TRBV4-3; j_gene: TRBJ1-4; CDR3nt: TGCGCCAGCAGCCAAGCAGACAGGACTAATGAAAAACTGTTTTTT; CDR3aa: CASSQADRTNEKLFF
abundance: .; d_gene: .; v_gene: TRBV7-9; j_gene: TRBJ1-4; CDR3nt: TGTGCCAGCAGCCCGTTTAAGGGCGGGAGTGAAAAACTGTTTTTT; CDR3aa: CASSPFKGGSEKLFF
abundance: .; d_gene: TRBD1; v_gene: TRBV7-2; j_gene: TRBJ1-2; CDR3nt: TGTGCCAGCAGCTTTCTGGGACAGGGAGCTAACTATGGCTACACCTTC; CDR3aa: CASSFLGQGANYGYTF